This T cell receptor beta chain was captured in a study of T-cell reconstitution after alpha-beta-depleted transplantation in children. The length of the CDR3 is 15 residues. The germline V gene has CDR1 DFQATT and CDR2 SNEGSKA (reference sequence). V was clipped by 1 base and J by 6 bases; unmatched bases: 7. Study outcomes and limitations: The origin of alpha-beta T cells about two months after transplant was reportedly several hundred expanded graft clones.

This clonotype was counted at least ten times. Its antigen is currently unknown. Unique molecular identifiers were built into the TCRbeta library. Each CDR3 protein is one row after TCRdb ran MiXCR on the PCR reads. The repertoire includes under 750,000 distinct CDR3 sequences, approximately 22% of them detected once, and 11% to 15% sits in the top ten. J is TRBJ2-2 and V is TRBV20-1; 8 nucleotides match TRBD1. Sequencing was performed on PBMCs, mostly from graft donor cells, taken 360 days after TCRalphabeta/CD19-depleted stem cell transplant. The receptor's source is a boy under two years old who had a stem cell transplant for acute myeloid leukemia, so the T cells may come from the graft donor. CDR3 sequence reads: CSARVPGQEPGELFF. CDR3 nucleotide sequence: TGCAGTGCTAGAGTCCCGGGACAGGAACCCGGGGAGCTGTTTTTT.